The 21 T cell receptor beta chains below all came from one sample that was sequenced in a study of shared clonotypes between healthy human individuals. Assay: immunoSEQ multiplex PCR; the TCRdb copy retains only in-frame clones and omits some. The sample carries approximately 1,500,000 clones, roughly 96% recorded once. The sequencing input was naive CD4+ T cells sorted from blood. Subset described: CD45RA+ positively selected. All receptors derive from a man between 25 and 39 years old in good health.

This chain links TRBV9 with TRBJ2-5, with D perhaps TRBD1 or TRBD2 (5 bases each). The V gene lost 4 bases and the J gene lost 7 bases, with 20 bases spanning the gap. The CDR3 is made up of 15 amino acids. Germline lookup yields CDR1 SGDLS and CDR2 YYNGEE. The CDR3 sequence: CASSPRDRLGLTQYF. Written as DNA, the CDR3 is TGTGCCAGCAGCCCCCGGGACCGCCTGGGGTTGACCCAGTACTTC.

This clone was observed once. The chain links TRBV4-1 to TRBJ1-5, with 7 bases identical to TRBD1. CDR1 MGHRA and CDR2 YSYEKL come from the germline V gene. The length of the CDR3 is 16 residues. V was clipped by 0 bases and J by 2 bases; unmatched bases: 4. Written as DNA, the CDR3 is TGCGCCAGCAGCCAAGAGACTACAGGGGGCAATCAGCCCCAGCATTTT. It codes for CASSQETTGGNQPQHF.

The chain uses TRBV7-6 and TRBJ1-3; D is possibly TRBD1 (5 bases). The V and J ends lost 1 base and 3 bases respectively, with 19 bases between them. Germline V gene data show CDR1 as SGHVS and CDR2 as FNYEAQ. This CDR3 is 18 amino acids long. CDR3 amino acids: CASSLGWGRKAGGNTIYF. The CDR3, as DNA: TGTGCCAGCAGCTTAGGTTGGGGACGGAAGGCTGGTGGAAACACCATATATTTT.

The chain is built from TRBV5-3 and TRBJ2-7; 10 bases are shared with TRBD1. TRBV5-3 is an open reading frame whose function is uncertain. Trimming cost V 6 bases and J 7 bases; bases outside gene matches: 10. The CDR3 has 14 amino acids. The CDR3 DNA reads TGTGCCAGAAAGATTGACAGGGGGCCCCCTGAGCAGTACTTC. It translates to CARKIDRGPPEQYF.

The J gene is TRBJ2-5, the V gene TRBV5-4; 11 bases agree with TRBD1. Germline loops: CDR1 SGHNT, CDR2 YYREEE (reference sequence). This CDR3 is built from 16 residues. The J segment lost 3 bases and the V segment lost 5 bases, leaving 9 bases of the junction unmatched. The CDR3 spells CASRSGTGGWEETQYF. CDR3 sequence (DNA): TGTGCCAGCAGATCCGGGACAGGGGGGTGGGAAGAGACCCAGTACTTC.

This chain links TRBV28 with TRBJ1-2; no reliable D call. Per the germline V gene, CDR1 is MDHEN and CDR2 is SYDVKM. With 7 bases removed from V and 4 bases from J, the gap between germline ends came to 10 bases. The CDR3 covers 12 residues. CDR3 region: CASNRGPYGYTF. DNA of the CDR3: TGTGCCAGCAATCGCGGTCCCTATGGCTACACCTTC.

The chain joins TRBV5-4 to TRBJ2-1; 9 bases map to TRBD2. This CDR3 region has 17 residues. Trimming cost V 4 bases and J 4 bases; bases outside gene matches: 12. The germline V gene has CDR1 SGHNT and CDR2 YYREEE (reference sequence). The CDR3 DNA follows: TGTGCCAGCAGCCCGGAAGGGGCGGGAGGGTCGTACAATGAGCAGTTCTTC. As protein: CASSPEGAGGSYNEQFF. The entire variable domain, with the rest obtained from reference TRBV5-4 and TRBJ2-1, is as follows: ETGVTQSPTHLIKTRGQQVTLRCSSQSGHNTVSWYQQALGQGPQFIFQYYREEENGRGNFPPRFSGLQFPNYSSELNVNALELDDSALYLCASSPEGAGGSYNEQFFGPGTRLTVL.

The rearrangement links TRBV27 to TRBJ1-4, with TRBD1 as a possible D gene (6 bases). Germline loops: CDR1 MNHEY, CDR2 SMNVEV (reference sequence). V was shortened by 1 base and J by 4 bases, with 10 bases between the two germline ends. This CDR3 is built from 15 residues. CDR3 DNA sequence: TGTGCCAGCAGTTTATACGGACAGATTAATGAAAAACTGTTTTTT. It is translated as CASSLYGQINEKLFF.

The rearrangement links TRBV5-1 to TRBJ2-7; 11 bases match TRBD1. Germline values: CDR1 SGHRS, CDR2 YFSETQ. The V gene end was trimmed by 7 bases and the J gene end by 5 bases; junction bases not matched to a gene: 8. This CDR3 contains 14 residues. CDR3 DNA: TGCGCCAGCTCCGGGACAGGGGGTTCTGACGAGCAGTACTTC. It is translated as CASSGTGGSDEQYF.

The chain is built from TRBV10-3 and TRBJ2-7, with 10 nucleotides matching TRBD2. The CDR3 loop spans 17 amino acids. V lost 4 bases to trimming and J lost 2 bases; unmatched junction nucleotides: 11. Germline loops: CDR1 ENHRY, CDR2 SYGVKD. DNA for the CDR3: TGTGCCATCAGTGCTAGGAAGGGGACTAGCGACACCTACGAGCAGTACTTC. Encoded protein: CAISARKGTSDTYEQYF.

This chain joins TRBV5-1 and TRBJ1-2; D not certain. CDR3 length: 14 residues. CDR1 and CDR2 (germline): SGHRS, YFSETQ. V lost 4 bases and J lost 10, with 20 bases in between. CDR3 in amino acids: CASSRDRGVRFYTF. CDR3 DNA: TGCGCCAGCAGCCGAGACCGGGGAGTTCGGTTCTACACCTTC.

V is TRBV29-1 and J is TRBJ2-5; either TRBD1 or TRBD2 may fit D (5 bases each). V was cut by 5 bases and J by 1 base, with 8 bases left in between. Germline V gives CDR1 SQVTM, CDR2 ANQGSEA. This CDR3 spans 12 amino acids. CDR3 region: CSVTGLQETQYF. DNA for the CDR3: TGCAGCGTTACAGGACTCCAAGAGACCCAGTACTTC.

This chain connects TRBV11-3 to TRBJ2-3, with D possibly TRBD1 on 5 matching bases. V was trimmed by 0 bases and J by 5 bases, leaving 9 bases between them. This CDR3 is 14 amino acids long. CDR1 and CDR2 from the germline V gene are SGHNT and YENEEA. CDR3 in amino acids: CASSLDREGDTQYF. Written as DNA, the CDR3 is TGTGCCAGCAGCTTAGACAGGGAAGGAGATACGCAGTATTTT.

CDR3 loop: CASSSRGQGFDEQFF. The DNA of the CDR3 is TGTGCCAGCAGCTCTAGGGGACAGGGCTTCGATGAGCAGTTCTTC. The chain links TRBV11-2 to TRBJ2-1; 9 nucleotides agree with TRBD1. This CDR3 has 15 amino acids. The junction had 9 bases not matched to a gene; V was cut back by 4 bases and J by 8 bases. CDR1 SGHAT and CDR2 FQNNGV come from the germline V gene. Using reference TRBV11-2 and TRBJ2-1 for the parts outside the CDR3, the full variable domain is EAGVAQSPRYKIIEKRQSVAFWCNPISGHATLYWYQQILGQGPKLLIQFQNNGVVDDSQLPKDRFSAERLKGVDSTLKIQPAKLEDSAVYLCASSSRGQGFDEQFFGPGTRLTVL.

The chain's CDR3 is CASSSASLGRYGYTF. CDR3 sequence (DNA): TGTGCCAGCAGCTCGGCCTCGCTAGGGCGCTATGGCTACACCTTC. This chain joins TRBV5-4 and TRBJ1-2; D is undetermined. The CDR3 extends over 15 amino acids. V gave up 3 bases and J gave up 4 bases, with 16 bases separating them. In germline, CDR1 is SGHNT, CDR2 YYREEE (reference sequence).

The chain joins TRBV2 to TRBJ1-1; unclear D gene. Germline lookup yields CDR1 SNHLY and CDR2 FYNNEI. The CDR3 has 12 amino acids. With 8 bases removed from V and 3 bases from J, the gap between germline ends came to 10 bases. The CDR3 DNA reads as TGTGCCAGCGGTCGCCTATACACTGAAGCTTTCTTT. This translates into CASGRLYTEAFF.

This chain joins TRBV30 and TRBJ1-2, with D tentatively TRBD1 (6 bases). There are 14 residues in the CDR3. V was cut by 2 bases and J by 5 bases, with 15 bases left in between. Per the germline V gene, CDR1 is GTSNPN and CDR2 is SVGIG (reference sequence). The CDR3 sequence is CAWSRTGLGYGYTF. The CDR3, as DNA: TGTGCCTGGAGTAGAACAGGGCTTGGGTATGGCTACACCTTC.

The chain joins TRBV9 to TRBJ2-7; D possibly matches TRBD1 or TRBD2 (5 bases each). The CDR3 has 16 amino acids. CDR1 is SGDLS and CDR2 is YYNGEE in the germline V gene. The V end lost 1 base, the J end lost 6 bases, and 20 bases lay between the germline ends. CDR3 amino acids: CASSVPRDAEYSEQYF. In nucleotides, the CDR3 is TGTGCCAGCAGCGTACCTCGGGACGCCGAGTACTCCGAGCAGTACTTC.

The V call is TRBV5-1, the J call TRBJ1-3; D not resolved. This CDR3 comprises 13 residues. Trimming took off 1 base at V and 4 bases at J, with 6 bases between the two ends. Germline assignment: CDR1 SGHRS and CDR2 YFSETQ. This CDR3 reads CASSLSQGNTIYF. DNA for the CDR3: TGCGCCAGCAGCTTGAGTCAAGGAAACACCATATATTTT.

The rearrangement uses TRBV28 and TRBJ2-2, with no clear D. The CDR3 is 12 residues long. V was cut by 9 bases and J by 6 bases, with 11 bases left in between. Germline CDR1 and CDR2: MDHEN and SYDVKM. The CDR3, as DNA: TGTGCCAGTGGAGTTGGACCCGGGGAGCTGTTTTTT. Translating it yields CASGVGPGELFF.

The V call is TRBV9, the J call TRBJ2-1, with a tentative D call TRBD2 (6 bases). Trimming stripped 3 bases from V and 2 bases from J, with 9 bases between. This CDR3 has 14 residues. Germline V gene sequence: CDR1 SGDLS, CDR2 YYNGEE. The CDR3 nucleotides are TGTGCCAGCAGCGGGGGACTCCCCTACAATGAGCAGTTCTTC. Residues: CASSGGLPYNEQFF.